This paragraph reports one TCR beta chain. Its antigen is currently unknown. This specimen belongs to a study of T cells expressing NK-cell markers. Overall study results and limits: The study found dominant NKG2C+ clonotypes at roughly 1.0-7.0% of CD8+ T cells in six donors.

Germline V gives CDR1 LGHDT, CDR2 YNNKEL (reference sequence). The CDR3 contains 16 residues. Reprocessing the 5' RACE reads, TCRdb reports a single entry for every CDR3 protein and omits DNA. The table lists hundreds of thousands of distinct CDR3 sequences, with roughly 3.5% in the top ten. The sample was blood T cells: a sorted CD56 or NKG2C T cell subset, CD4+ or CD8+ T cells, or bulk PBMC T cells (not recorded which). The chain couples TRBV3-1 to TRBJ2-3; lacking DNA, the TRBD1 call made by TCRdb goes unchecked. This TCR was recovered from a man between 18 and 29 years old in good health. The CDR3 loop is CASSPGTGLRTDTQYF.